The T cell receptor (beta chain) described here comes from a study of T cell changes during pregnancy in multiple sclerosis (dated by TCRdb to between 2018 and 2021). As for the study more broadly: In women with multiple sclerosis, the researchers looked at how the T cell repertoire shifted as pregnancy progressed.

Preparation of the library involved the immunoSEQ multiplex PCR assay. TCRdb stores this immuneACCESS table with in-frame sequences only. Part of the clones is absent; in the studies checked, under half of the shortfall reflects unresolved V genes, and no reason is known for the rest. Counted in this sample were some 67,000 clones; 75% to 95% of them appeared once. Roughly 2.1% of the sample comes from the top ten. Details on this clone: This receptor's antigen is unknown. Per-base quality was not reported, and no clone a single base away is much larger than it.

This clonotype was obtained from a female donor with multiple sclerosis, enrolled in a pregnancy study. Source: peripheral blood, taken in the first trimester of pregnancy.

The DNA sequence is given as TGTGCCAGCAGCCTGGCGGGGGGGTCCCCGGAAAAACTGTTTTTT. Its coded protein is CASSLAGGSPEKLFF. The V and J segments used are TRBV28 and TRBJ1-4; D gene: possibly TRBD1, on 5 matching bases. CDR1 and CDR2 (MDHEN, SYDVKM) derive from the germline V gene. Including the terminal cysteine and phenylalanine, the CDR3 comprises 15 residues. Only the CDR3 part of the read is kept: 45 bases, read in frame from the first base. V is cut by 6 bases and J by 8 bases, and the space between the germline ends is 19 bases.